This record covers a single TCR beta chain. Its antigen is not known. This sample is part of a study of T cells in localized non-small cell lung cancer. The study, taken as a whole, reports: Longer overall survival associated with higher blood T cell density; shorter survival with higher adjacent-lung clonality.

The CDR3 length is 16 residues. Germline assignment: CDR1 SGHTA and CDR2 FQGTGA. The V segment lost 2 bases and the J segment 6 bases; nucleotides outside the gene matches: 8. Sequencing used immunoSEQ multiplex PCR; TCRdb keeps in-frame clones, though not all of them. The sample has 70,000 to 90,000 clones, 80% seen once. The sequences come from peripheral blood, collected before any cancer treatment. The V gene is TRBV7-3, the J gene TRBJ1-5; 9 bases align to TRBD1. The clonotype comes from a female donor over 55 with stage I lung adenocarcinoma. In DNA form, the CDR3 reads TGTGCCAGCAGCTTAGGTGCGACAGGGGGTGGTCAGCCCCAGCATTTT. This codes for CASSLGATGGGQPQHF.